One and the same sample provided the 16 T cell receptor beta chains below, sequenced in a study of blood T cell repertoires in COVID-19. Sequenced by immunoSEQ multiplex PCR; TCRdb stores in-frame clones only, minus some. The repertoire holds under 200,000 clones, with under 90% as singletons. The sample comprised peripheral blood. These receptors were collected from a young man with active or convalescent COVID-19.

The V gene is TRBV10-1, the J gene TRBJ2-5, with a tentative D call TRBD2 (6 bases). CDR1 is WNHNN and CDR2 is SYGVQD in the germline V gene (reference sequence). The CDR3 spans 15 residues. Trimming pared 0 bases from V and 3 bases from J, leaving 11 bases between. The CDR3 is CASSESASAEETQYF. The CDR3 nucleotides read TGCGCCAGCAGTGAGTCGGCTAGCGCGGAAGAGACCCAGTACTTC.

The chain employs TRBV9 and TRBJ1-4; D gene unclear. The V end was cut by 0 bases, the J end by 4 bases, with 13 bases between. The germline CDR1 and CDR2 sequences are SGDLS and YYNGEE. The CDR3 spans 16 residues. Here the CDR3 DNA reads TGTGCCAGCAGCGTAGATGTCGGGCGGGGTAATGAAAAACTGTTTTTT. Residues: CASSVDVGRGNEKLFF.

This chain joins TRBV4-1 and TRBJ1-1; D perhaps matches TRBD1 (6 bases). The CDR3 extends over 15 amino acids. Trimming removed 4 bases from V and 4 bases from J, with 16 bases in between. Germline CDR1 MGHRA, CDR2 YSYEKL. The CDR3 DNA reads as TGCGCCAGCAGCCCGCGGACAGAAGGAGGCACTGAAGCTTTCTTT. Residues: CASSPRTEGGTEAFF.

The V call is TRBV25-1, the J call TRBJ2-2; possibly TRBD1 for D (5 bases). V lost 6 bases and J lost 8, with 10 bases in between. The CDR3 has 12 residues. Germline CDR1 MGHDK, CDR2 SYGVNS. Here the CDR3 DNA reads TGTGCCAGCAGATCAGGGCGTGGGGAGCTGTTTTTT. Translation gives CASRSGRGELFF.

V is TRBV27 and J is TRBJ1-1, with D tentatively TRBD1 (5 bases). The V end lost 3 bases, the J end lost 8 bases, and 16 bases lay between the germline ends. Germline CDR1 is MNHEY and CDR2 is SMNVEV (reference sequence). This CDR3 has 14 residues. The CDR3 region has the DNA TGTGCCAGCAGTTTCCTCAGCCGGGGGGAAGAAGCTTTCTTT. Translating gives CASSFLSRGEEAFF.

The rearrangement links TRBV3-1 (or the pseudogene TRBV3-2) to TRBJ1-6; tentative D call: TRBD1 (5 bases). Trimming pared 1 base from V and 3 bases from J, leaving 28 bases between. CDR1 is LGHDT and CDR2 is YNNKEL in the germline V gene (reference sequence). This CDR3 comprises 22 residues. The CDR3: CASSQGTKGQGRCTCYNSPLHF. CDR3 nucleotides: TGTGCCAGCAGCCAAGGAACTAAGGGGCAGGGAAGGTGTACATGCTATAATTCACCCCTCCACTTT.

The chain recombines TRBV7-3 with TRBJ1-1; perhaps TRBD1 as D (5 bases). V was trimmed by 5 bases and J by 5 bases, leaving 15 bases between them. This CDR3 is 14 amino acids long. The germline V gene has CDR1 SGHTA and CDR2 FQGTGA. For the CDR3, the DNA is TGTGCCAGCAGCCAGCCCGGGGGGACGACTGAAGCTTTCTTT. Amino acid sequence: CASSQPGGTTEAFF. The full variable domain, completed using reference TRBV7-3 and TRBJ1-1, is GAGVSQTPSNKVTEKGKYVELRCDPISGHTALYWYRQSLGQGPEFLIYFQGTGAADDSGLPNDRFFAVRPEGSVSTLKIQRTERGDSAVYLCASSQPGGTTEAFFGQGTRLTVV.

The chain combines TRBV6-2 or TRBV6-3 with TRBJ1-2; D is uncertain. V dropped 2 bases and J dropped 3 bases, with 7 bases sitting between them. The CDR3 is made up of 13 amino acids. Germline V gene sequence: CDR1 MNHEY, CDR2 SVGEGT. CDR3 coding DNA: TGTGCCAGCAGTTACGGGCAAGACTATGGCTACACCTTC. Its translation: CASSYGQDYGYTF.

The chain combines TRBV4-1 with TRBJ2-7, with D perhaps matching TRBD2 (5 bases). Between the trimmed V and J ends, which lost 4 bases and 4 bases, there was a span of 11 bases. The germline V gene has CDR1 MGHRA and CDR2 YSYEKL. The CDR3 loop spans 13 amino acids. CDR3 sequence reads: CASSPLRGYEQYF. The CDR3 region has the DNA TGCGCCAGCAGCCCGCTCCGGGGTTACGAGCAGTACTTC.

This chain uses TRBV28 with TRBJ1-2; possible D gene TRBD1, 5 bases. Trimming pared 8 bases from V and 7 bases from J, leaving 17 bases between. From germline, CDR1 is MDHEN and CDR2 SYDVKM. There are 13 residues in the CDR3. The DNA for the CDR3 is TGTGCCAGCTTGACCACAGGTCACTCTGGCTACACCTTC. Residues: CASLTTGHSGYTF.

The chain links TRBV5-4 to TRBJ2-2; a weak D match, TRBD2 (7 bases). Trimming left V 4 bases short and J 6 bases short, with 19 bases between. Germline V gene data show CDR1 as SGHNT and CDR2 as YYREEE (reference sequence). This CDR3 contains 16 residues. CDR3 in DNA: TGTGCCAGCAGCCCCGAGGTCGGGGGGCGGGCCGGGGAGCTGTTTTTT. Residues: CASSPEVGGRAGELFF.

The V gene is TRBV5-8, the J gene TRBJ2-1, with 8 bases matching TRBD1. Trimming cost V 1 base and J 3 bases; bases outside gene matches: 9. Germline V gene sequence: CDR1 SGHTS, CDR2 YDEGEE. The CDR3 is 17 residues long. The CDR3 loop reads CASSLPPRDRYYNEQFF. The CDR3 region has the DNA TGTGCCAGCAGCTTGCCCCCACGGGACAGGTACTACAATGAGCAGTTCTTC.

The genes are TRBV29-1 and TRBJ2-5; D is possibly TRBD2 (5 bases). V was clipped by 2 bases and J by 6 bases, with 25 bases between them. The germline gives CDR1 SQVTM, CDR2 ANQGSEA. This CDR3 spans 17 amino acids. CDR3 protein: CSVEIRADVPGRKTQYF. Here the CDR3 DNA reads TGCAGCGTTGAAATTAGGGCCGACGTGCCGGGAAGGAAGACCCAGTACTTC.

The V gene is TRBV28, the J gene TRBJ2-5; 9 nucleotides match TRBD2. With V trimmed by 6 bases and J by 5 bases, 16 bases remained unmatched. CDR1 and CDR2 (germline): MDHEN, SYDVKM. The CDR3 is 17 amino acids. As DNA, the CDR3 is TGTGCCAGCAGCTCATCGCCTTGGTCTAGCGGGGAGGAGACCCAGTACTTC. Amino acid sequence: CASSSSPWSSGEETQYF.

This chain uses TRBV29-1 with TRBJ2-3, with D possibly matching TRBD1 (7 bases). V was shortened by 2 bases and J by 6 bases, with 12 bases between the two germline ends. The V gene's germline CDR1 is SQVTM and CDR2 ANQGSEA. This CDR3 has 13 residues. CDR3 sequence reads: CSVEPRGVDTQYF. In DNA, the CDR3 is TGCAGCGTTGAACCCAGGGGGGTCGATACGCAGTATTTT.

As DNA, the CDR3 is TGCGCCAGCAGCACAAAGACAGGGGCGAACACTGAAGCTTTCTTT. Its protein is CASSTKTGANTEAFF. V and J are TRBV5-1 and TRBJ1-1; the match to TRBD1 covers 8 bases. This CDR3 spans 15 amino acids. Per germline, CDR1 SGHRS and CDR2 YFSETQ. V gave up 4 bases and J gave up 1 base; unmatched junction bases: 6.